What follows describes a single T cell receptor beta chain. Its antigen has not been determined. The conserved phenylalanine or tryptophan is not found at the CDR3 terminus, so this likely reflects a read error. The CDR3 is 13 amino acids in total, end residues counted. Just the 39-base CDR3 DNA is kept, in frame starting at base 1. V is pared back by 5 bases and J by 7 bases, with 12 bases lying between the germline termini. The sample comes from a study of tumor-infiltrating lymphocytes in primary liver carcinoma (dated by TCRdb to 2017 to 2019). In the study overall: Of the five patients, three men and two women aged 30 to 69 years, four had hepatocellular carcinoma and one had combined HCC and intrahepatic cholangiocarcinoma. Tumors of the five patients were stage T1-T3 N0M0 with maximum diameters of about 4.2 to 11 cm. Samples yielded roughly 3.5 to 8 million productive TCRbeta reads; read depth did not differ significantly between tissue types. For each liver tumor, the study sampled five regions along with adjacent normal tissue and blood, and applied TCRbeta repertoire sequencing, expression microarrays and whole-exome sequencing. A total of 35 or so specimens from 5 patients underwent TCRbeta repertoire sequencing, comprising about 25 tumor regions, 5 adjacent noncancerous liver tissues and 5 peripheral blood samples. To link TCRbeta repertoire diversity to the local molecular phenotype, the 20 to 25 tumor region samples were profiled with Agilent mRNA microarrays. Technical replicate repertoires showed high reproducibility, with mean shared-clone rates roughly 0.87 and correlation coefficients above 0.95.

TCRbeta-specific cDNA was reverse-transcribed from roughly 500 ng total RNA using a constant-region primer and ProtoScript II reverse transcriptase. TCRbeta libraries were built with three nested multiplex PCR rounds, a slightly modified ARM-PCR procedure. The first two PCR rounds used multiplex TRBV1-TRBV30 forward primers with a Cbeta reverse primer, each for approximately 11 cycles. Sample barcodes and Illumina adapters were attached in a final 25-cycle PCR using Deep VentR polymerase. Before sequencing, amplicons of 200-500 bp were gel-purified using a QIAquick gel extraction kit. An Illumina HiSeq 2500 was used to sequence the TCRbeta amplicons with 250-bp paired-end reads. On the study's bioinformatics: Reads were quality-trimmed with Trimmomatic v0.33, and paired reads were merged with FLASH v1.2.11 to recover full CDR3 sequences. MiGEC v1.2.1b assigned V, D and J germline segments to the rearranged TCRbeta sequences. Clonotype statistics and Shannon-Wiener diversity indices were computed with VDJtools v1.0.0. Except for diversity analysis, only the 250 most abundant clonotypes of each sample were used in subsequent analyses to reduce sampling bias. TCRdb applied fastp at Q25 and MiXCR to the public reads, then kept only in-frame beta chains. A single entry per CDR3 protein holds the most common genes and DNA from its merged rows. These V and J calls originate from TCRdb's pipeline instead of the authors' own analysis. The sample has about 200,000 distinct CDR3 sequences on record, over 80% of them singletons. Around 18% of the sample is in the top ten clones.

General findings and caveats noted by the study authors: The top 250 clones made up a significantly larger repertoire fraction in tumors than in blood (p = 0.039). With just a handful of patients in the study, the authors point out that the findings should be validated in a larger study. Because sequencing covered only the TCR beta chain and unpaired alpha chains were not captured, true repertoire diversity is likely underestimated. Just about 7.5-24% of top clones turned up in all five regions of a tumor, which suggests spatial heterogeneity among tumor-infiltrating T cells. Consistent with antigen-driven expansion, pairs of tumor regions showed higher repertoire overlap (mean approximately 35%) than either tumor-adjacent pairs (approximately 17%) or tumor-blood pairs (roughly 14%). Since the samples were bulk and unsorted, there was no way to compare CD4+ and CD8+ T cell repertoires.

Without any cell sorting, total RNA and DNA were co-extracted from around 18-30 mg of bulk tissue using the AllPrep DNA/RNA mini kit. Between late 2015 and March 2016, a few patients in China with histopathologically diagnosed primary liver carcinoma had surgical resection. Patients had chronic HBV infection and were treatment-naive at sampling. Each tumor was sampled at five spatially separated regions: the superior, inferior, left-lateral and right-lateral poles and the tumor centre. Histological examination found more than 80% viable tumor cells in every tumor sample. Fresh tumor and adjacent tissue pieces were bisected; one half was stored in RNAlater at -80°C, the other sent for histology.

Sequencing was performed on tumor tissue from primary liver carcinoma. The receptor chain draws on TRBV12-3 or TRBV12-4 and TRBJ1-5; TRBD1 is perhaps the D gene, given 5 matching bases. This TCR was sampled from a man aged 35 to 55 with primary liver carcinoma and hepatitis B virus infection. The CDR3 here reads CASSVDGGQPQHI. In nucleotide form, the sequence is TGTGCCAGCAGTGTGGACGGGGGGCAGCCCCAGCATATT.